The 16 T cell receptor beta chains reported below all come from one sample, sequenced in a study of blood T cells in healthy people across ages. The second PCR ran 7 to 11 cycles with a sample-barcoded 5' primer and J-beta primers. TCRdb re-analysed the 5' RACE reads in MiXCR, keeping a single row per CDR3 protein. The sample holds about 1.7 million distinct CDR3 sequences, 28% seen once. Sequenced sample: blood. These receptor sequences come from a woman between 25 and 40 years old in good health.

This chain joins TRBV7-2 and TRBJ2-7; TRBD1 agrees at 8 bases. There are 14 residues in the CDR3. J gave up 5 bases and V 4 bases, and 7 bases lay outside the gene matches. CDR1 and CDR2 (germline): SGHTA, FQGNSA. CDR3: CASSSGQGLHEQYF. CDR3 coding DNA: TGTGCCAGCAGCTCAGGACAGGGTTTACACGAGCAGTACTTC. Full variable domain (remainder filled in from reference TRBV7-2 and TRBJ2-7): GAGVSQSPSNKVTEKGKDVELRCDPISGHTALYWYRQSLGQGLEFLIYFQGNSAPDKSGLPSDRFSAERTGGSVSTLTIQRTQQEDSAVYLCASSSGQGLHEQYFGPGTRLTVT.

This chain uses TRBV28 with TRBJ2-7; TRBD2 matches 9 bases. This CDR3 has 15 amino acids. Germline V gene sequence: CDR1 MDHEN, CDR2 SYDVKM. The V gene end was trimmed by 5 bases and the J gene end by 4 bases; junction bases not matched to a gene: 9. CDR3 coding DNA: TGTGCCAGCAGTCCCCGACTAGCGGAGTCGTACGAGCAGTACTTC. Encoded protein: CASSPRLAESYEQYF.

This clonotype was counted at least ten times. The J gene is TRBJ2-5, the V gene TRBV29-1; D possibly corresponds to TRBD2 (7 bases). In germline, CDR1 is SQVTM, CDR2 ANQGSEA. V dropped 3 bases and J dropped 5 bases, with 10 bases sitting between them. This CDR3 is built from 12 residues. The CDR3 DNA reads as TGCAGCGTTGACCGGGGGGCGGAGACCCAGTACTTC. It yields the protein CSVDRGAETQYF.

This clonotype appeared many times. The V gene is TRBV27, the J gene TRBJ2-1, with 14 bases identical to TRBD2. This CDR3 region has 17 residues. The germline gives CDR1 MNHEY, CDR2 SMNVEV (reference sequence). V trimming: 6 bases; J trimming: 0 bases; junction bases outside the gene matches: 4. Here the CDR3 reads CASSGLAGGLSYNEQFF. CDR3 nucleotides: TGTGCCAGCAGCGGACTAGCGGGAGGACTCTCCTACAATGAGCAGTTCTTC.

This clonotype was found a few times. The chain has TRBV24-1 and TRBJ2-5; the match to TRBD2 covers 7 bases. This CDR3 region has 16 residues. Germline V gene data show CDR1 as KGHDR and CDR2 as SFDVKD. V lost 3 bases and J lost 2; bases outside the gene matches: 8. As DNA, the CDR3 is TGTGCCACCAGTGATCCGACGGGGGGAGGGCAAGAGACCCAGTACTTC. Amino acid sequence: CATSDPTGGGQETQYF.

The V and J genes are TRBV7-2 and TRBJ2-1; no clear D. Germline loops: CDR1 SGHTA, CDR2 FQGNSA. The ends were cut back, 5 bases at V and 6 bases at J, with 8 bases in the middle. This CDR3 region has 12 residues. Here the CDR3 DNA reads TGTGCCAGCAGCCATTACCGCAATGAGCAGTTCTTC. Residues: CASSHYRNEQFF.

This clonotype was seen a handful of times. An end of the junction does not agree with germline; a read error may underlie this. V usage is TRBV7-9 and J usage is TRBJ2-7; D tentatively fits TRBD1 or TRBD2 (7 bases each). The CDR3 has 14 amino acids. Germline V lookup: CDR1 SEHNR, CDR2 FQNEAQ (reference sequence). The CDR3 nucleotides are TGTGCCGGCAGCTTTCAGGGGGGGGCCTACGAGCAGTACTTC. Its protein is CAGSFQGGAYEQYF.

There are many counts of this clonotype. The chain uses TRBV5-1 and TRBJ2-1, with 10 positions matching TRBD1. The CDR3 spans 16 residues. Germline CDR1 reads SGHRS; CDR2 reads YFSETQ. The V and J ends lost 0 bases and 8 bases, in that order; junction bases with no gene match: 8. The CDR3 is CASSLEPGQGFDEQFF. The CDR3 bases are TGCGCCAGCAGCTTGGAGCCGGGACAGGGGTTCGATGAGCAGTTCTTC.

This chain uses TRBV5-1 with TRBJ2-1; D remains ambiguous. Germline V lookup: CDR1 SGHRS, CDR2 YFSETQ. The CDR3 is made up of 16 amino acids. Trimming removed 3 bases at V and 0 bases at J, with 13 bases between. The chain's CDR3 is CASSSASSHSYNEQFF. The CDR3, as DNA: TGCGCCAGCAGCTCCGCCAGTAGCCACTCCTACAATGAGCAGTTCTTC.

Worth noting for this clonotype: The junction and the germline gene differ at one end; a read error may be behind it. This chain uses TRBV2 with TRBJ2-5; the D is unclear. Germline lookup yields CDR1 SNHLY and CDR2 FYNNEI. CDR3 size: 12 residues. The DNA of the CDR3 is TGTGTCAGCAGCTTCAGTTCAGATACGCAGTACTTC. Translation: CVSSFSSDTQYF.

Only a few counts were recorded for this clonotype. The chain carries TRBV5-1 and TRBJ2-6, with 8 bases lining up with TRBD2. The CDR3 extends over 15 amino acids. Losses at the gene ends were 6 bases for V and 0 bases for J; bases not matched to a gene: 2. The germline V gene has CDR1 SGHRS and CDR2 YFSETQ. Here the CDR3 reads CASNGGGSGANVLTF. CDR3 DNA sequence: TGCGCCAGCAACGGGGGGGGCTCTGGGGCCAACGTCCTGACTTTC.

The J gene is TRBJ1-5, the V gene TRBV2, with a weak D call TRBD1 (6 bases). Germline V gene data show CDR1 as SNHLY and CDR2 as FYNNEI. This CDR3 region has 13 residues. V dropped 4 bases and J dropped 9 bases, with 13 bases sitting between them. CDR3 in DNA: TGTGCCAGCAGTGTATACAGGGTGTCGCCCCAGCATTTT. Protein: CASSVYRVSPQHF.

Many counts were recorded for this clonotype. CDR3 DNA sequence: TGCAGTGCTAGAGGGGACAGTCTGAGTGAGCAGTACTTC. Protein: CSARGDSLSEQYF. The J gene is TRBJ2-7, the V gene TRBV20-1; TRBD1 matches 7 bases. J lost 7 bases, V lost 1 base, and 7 bases had no gene match. Germline values: CDR1 DFQATT, CDR2 SNEGSKA (reference sequence). The CDR3 has 13 residues.

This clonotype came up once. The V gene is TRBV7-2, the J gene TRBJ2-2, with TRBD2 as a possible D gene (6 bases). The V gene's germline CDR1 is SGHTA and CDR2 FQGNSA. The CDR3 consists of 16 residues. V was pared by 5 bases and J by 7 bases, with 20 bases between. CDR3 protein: CASSNSRDLGGGELFF. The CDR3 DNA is TGTGCCAGCAGCAACTCGAGGGATTTGGGGGGCGGGGAGCTGTTTTTT.

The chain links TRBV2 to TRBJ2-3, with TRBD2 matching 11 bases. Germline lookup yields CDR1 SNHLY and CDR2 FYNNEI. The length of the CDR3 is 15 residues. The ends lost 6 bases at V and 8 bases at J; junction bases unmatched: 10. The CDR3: CASRELAGATGTQYF. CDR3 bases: TGTGCCAGCAGGGAACTAGCGGGGGCGACGGGTACGCAGTATTTT.

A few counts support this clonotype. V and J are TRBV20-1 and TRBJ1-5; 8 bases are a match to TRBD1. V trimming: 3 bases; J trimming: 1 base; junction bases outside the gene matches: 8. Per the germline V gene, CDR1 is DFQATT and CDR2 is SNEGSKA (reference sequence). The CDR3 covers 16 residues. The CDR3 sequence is CSAREYTGGSNQPQHF. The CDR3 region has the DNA TGCAGTGCTAGGGAATACACAGGGGGAAGCAATCAGCCCCAGCATTTT.